This TCR beta chain was captured in a study of cytomegalovirus exposure and HLA in healthy donors. The protocol was immunoSEQ multiplex PCR, while the TCRdb copy is restricted to in-frame clones and leaves out a portion. The data contain around 260,000 clones, less than 95% of them seen just once; the ten biggest clones take up approximately 3%. The donors formed part of the 120-subject validation cohort, distinct from the roughly 700-subject first cohort. The J segment lost 15 bases and the V segment lost 1 base, leaving 6 bases of the junction unmatched. CDR1 and CDR2 (germline): MDHEN, SYDVKM. This CDR3 region has 12 residues.

The sample consisted of PBMCs. This chain connects TRBV28 to TRBJ2-1, with 7 bases that match TRBD2. This clonotype originated in a woman aged 25 to 39 in good health and CMV-seronegative. CDR3 in DNA: TGTGCCAGCAGTTTATTGGGGGGGATCGCGTTCTTC. It translates to CASSLLGGIAFF.